This T cell receptor beta chain was obtained from a study of cytomegalovirus exposure and HLA in healthy donors. Overall study: A prior study identified just under 120 million unique TCR beta sequences from roughly 180 million T cells. Overall study findings and caveats: Based on reports, TCR beta sequences accurately predicted HLA-A and HLA-B alleles for most subjects. Reports credit the classifier with highly specific, highly sensitive diagnosis of cytomegalovirus status. An assumption of roughly uniform sequencing depth across donors underlay the presence/absence analyses.

To note about this clone: Its cognate antigen is unknown.

The PCR ran on 60 Vbeta and 13 Jbeta primers. This table comes from immunoSEQ multiplex PCR, and its TCRdb copy is limited to in-frame clones, with some not included. The sample includes hundreds of thousands of clones, around four fifths of them seen just once. V lost 0 bases and J 10 bases, leaving 10 bases between the germline ends. The CDR3 has 13 residues. Looked up from germline, CDR1 is GTSNPN and CDR2 is SVGIG (reference sequence). The source of this sequence is a male donor in good health and CMV-seronegative. The genes are TRBV30 and TRBJ1-6; D unclear. The sequencing input was PBMCs. This chain's CDR3 is CAWSVGPGSPLHF. DNA of the CDR3: TGTGCCTGGAGTGTAGGACCGGGATCACCCCTCCACTTT.